The rows below give T cell receptor beta chains drawn from one sample of a study of control samples from healthy donors and cancer patients. Sequencing was performed with immunoSEQ multiplex PCR; in TCRdb, only in-frame clones are kept and a portion is missing. Among 60,000 to 80,000 clones listed, about 90% were seen once. Material for sequencing was blood. The receptors come from a woman between 50 and 59 years old in good health. Both conserved end residues are part of each CDR3. Fields, in order: J gene, D gene, V gene, clone size, CDR3 DNA, CDR3 protein. A D gene is named only where the DNA matches it firmly. Size is omitted from some rows. Given values are once, few, many or a class for expanded clones.

J gene: TRBJ2-7
D gene: TRBD2
V gene: TRBV6-5
clone size: -
CDR3 DNA: TGTGCCAGCAGTTCGAGACTAGCGGAGTCCTACGAGCAGTACTTC
CDR3 protein: CASSSRLAESYEQYF

J gene: TRBJ2-3
D gene: TRBD2
V gene: TRBV7-9
clone size: -
CDR3 DNA: TGTGCCAGCAGCTTAGCGGGAGGGACAGATACGCAGTATTTT
CDR3 protein: CASSLAGGTDTQYF

J gene: TRBJ2-3
D gene: -
V gene: TRBV28
clone size: -
CDR3 DNA: TGTGCCAGCCGTCGGCGCACAGATACGCAGTATTTT
CDR3 protein: CASRRRTDTQYF

J gene: TRBJ1-5
D gene: -
V gene: TRBV28
clone size: -
CDR3 DNA: TGTGCCAGCAGCTCTACCTCGGCCGCTCAGCCCCAGCATTTT
CDR3 protein: CASSSTSAAQPQHF

J gene: TRBJ2-5
D gene: TRBD2
V gene: TRBV18
clone size: -
CDR3 DNA: TGTGCCAGCTCTACAAAACTAGGACTAGCGGGAGGGCCGGGACGGGAGACCCAGTACTTC
CDR3 protein: CASSTKLGLAGGPGRETQYF

J gene: TRBJ2-5
D gene: -
V gene: TRBV30
clone size: -
CDR3 DNA: TGTGCCTGGGATCCAGGGCAAGAGACCCAGTACTTC
CDR3 protein: CAWDPGQETQYF

J gene: TRBJ1-5
D gene: -
V gene: TRBV27
clone size: -
CDR3 DNA: TGTGCCAGCAGTTCCCGACCCAGCTATCAGCCCCAGCATTTT
CDR3 protein: CASSSRPSYQPQHF

J gene: TRBJ2-1
D gene: -
V gene: TRBV7-8
clone size: -
CDR3 DNA: TGTGCCAGCAGCTTAGGAGGGCGGGGGCTGGGAGGTATATACAATGAGCAGTTCTTC
CDR3 protein: CASSLGGRGLGGIYNEQFF

J gene: TRBJ2-3
D gene: TRBD2
V gene: TRBV7-8
clone size: once
CDR3 DNA: TGTGCCAGCAGCTTAGTCGTGGCTAGCGGGGAAGATACGCAGTATTTT
CDR3 protein: CASSLVVASGEDTQYF

J gene: TRBJ2-5
D gene: -
V gene: TRBV6-2/TRBV6-3
clone size: -
CDR3 DNA: TGTGCCAGCAGCATGCTAAGGGGTGCAGAGACCCAGTACTTC
CDR3 protein: CASSMLRGAETQYF

J gene: TRBJ1-2
D gene: TRBD1
V gene: TRBV28
clone size: -
CDR3 DNA: TGTGCCAGCAGTCCACTCTCCGCGGGGACAGTCTATGGCTACACCTTC
CDR3 protein: CASSPLSAGTVYGYTF

J gene: TRBJ1-6
D gene: -
V gene: TRBV28
clone size: -
CDR3 DNA: TGTGCCAGCAGTTTAGGGGGCTATAATTCACCCCTCCACTTT
CDR3 protein: CASSLGGYNSPLHF

J gene: TRBJ2-1
D gene: -
V gene: TRBV2
clone size: -
CDR3 DNA: TGTGCCACCCGGGACACCGACAATGAGCAGTTCTTC
CDR3 protein: CATRDTDNEQFF

J gene: TRBJ2-7
D gene: TRBD2
V gene: TRBV19
clone size: -
CDR3 DNA: TGTGCCAGTAGTCATGCGGGACTAGCGGGTTCCTACGAGCAGTACTTC
CDR3 protein: CASSHAGLAGSYEQYF

J gene: TRBJ1-1
D gene: TRBD1
V gene: TRBV28
clone size: -
CDR3 DNA: TGTGCCAGCAGTTTCCTTCTACAGGGGGAGAACACTGAAGCTTTCTTT
CDR3 protein: CASSFLLQGENTEAFF

J gene: TRBJ2-7
D gene: TRBD2
V gene: TRBV6-4
clone size: -
CDR3 DNA: TGTGCCAGCAGTGGACTAGCGGGATCCAGCGAGCAGTACTTC
CDR3 protein: CASSGLAGSSEQYF

J gene: TRBJ2-1
D gene: TRBD2
V gene: TRBV11-2
clone size: -
CDR3 DNA: TGTGCCAGCAGCTTATTTGGACCGACGGGACTAGGGAAGCAGTTCTTC
CDR3 protein: CASSLFGPTGLGKQFF

J gene: TRBJ2-3
D gene: -
V gene: TRBV29-1
clone size: few
CDR3 DNA: TGCAGCGTTGAGTGGACTCCCACAGATACGCAGTATTTT
CDR3 protein: CSVEWTPTDTQYF

J gene: TRBJ1-2
D gene: -
V gene: TRBV5-8
clone size: -
CDR3 DNA: TGTGCCAGCAGGGCCCAGGGTTATCCCTATGGCTACACCTTC
CDR3 protein: CASRAQGYPYGYTF

J gene: TRBJ2-1
D gene: -
V gene: TRBV6-5
clone size: -
CDR3 DNA: TGTGCCAGCAGTTTAACTAGAATCTACAATGAGCAGTTCTTC
CDR3 protein: CASSLTRIYNEQFF

J gene: TRBJ2-5
D gene: -
V gene: TRBV18
clone size: -
CDR3 DNA: TGTGCCAGCTCACCTGGTTCCGCTCCTCAAGAGACCCAGTACTTC
CDR3 protein: CASSPGSAPQETQYF

J gene: TRBJ2-7
D gene: -
V gene: TRBV30
clone size: -
CDR3 DNA: TGTGCCTGGAGGATTTCCCAGGGGGGCTCCTACGAGCAGTACTTC
CDR3 protein: CAWRISQGGSYEQYF

J gene: TRBJ1-1
D gene: TRBD1
V gene: TRBV29-1
clone size: once
CDR3 DNA: TGCAGCGCTGCCGATGAACAGGGGGTGATCACTGAAGCTTTCTTT
CDR3 protein: CSAADEQGVITEAFF

J gene: TRBJ2-2
D gene: -
V gene: TRBV10-3
clone size: -
CDR3 DNA: TGTGCCATCAAGGAGGGGTTGTTGACCGGGGAGCTGTTTTTT
CDR3 protein: CAIKEGLLTGELFF

J gene: TRBJ2-3
D gene: TRBD2
V gene: TRBV30
clone size: -
CDR3 DNA: TGTGCCTGGAAAGCACCGGGAGGCCATACAGATACGCAGTATTTT
CDR3 protein: CAWKAPGGHTDTQYF

J gene: TRBJ1-2
D gene: -
V gene: TRBV19
clone size: -
CDR3 DNA: TGTGCCAGTAGTATTGCGGACCAAATCAACCTATATGGCTACACCTTC
CDR3 protein: CASSIADQINLYGYTF

J gene: TRBJ1-1
D gene: -
V gene: TRBV2
clone size: -
CDR3 DNA: TGTGCCAGCAGCGGGACGGGGGGGACTGAAGCTTTCTTT
CDR3 protein: CASSGTGGTEAFF

J gene: TRBJ1-1
D gene: -
V gene: TRBV12-3/TRBV12-4
clone size: -
CDR3 DNA: TGTGCCAGTCAAGTCTTGAGGGACACTGAAGCTTTCTTT
CDR3 protein: CASQVLRDTEAFF

J gene: TRBJ1-1
D gene: -
V gene: TRBV2
clone size: -
CDR3 DNA: TGTGCCAGCAGTGAATTGGGTGGCGGAGGGGTTTCTGAAGCTTTCTTT
CDR3 protein: CASSELGGGGVSEAFF

J gene: TRBJ1-3
D gene: -
V gene: TRBV12-3/TRBV12-4
clone size: -
CDR3 DNA: TGTGCCAGCAGTCCCGGCTCTGGAAACACCATATATTTT
CDR3 protein: CASSPGSGNTIYF

J gene: TRBJ2-1
D gene: TRBD2
V gene: TRBV5-4
clone size: -
CDR3 DNA: TGTGCCAGCAGCCCCCGGACTAGTCACCTATCATCCTACAATGAGCAGTTCTTC
CDR3 protein: CASSPRTSHLSSYNEQFF

J gene: TRBJ2-7
D gene: TRBD1
V gene: TRBV19
clone size: -
CDR3 DNA: TGTGCCAGTAGTAGCCGGGACAGGGTTTACGAGCAGTACTTC
CDR3 protein: CASSSRDRVYEQYF

J gene: TRBJ2-3
D gene: TRBD1
V gene: TRBV5-1
clone size: few
CDR3 DNA: TGCGCCACCATGGACAGGGAGAGCACAGATACGCAGTATTTT
CDR3 protein: CATMDRESTDTQYF

J gene: TRBJ1-3
D gene: -
V gene: TRBV5-1
clone size: -
CDR3 DNA: TGCGCCAGCAGCTTGGGTGGTCAAACTGGAAACACCATATATTTT
CDR3 protein: CASSLGGQTGNTIYF

J gene: TRBJ2-1
D gene: TRBD2
V gene: TRBV19
clone size: -
CDR3 DNA: TGTGCCAGTCAGACTAGCGGGAGCGCAGGGGAGCAGTTCTTC
CDR3 protein: CASQTSGSAGEQFF

J gene: TRBJ1-4
D gene: -
V gene: TRBV6-6
clone size: few
CDR3 DNA: TGTGCCAGCAGTTACTCCCGGGGGGCTGAAAAACTGTTTTTT
CDR3 protein: CASSYSRGAEKLFF

J gene: TRBJ2-5
D gene: TRBD1
V gene: TRBV24-1
clone size: once
CDR3 DNA: TGTGCCACCAGTGATGACAGGGGCCGGGAGACCCAGTACTTC
CDR3 protein: CATSDDRGRETQYF

J gene: TRBJ1-2
D gene: -
V gene: TRBV5-1
clone size: -
CDR3 DNA: TGCGCCAGCAGCTTGGATTATACTGGCTACACCTTC
CDR3 protein: CASSLDYTGYTF

J gene: TRBJ1-5
D gene: -
V gene: TRBV30
clone size: -
CDR3 DNA: TGTGCCTGGAGTGTAGGGTGGGACGCTCAGAGCAATCAGCCCCAGCATTTT
CDR3 protein: CAWSVGWDAQSNQPQHF

J gene: TRBJ2-1
D gene: -
V gene: TRBV6-1
clone size: -
CDR3 DNA: TGTGCCAGCAGTGACCGACTCGGGACCGCTAATGAGCAGTTCTTC
CDR3 protein: CASSDRLGTANEQFF

J gene: TRBJ1-1
D gene: -
V gene: TRBV28
clone size: -
CDR3 DNA: TGTGCCAGCAGTCCGTGGGAGGGGAACACTGAAGCTTTCTTT
CDR3 protein: CASSPWEGNTEAFF

J gene: TRBJ2-1
D gene: -
V gene: TRBV28
clone size: -
CDR3 DNA: TGTGCCAGCAGACAGACCCTTTCACGTGAGCAGTTCTTC
CDR3 protein: CASRQTLSREQFF

J gene: TRBJ1-5
D gene: -
V gene: TRBV19
clone size: -
CDR3 DNA: TGTGCCAGTAGTATCCTAGGAAGCAATCAGCCCCAGCATTTT
CDR3 protein: CASSILGSNQPQHF

J gene: TRBJ1-1
D gene: -
V gene: TRBV4-1
clone size: once
CDR3 DNA: TGCGCCAGCAGGAGTGGGACCTACACTGAAGCTTTCTTT
CDR3 protein: CASRSGTYTEAFF

J gene: TRBJ1-5
D gene: TRBD1
V gene: TRBV10-3
clone size: -
CDR3 DNA: TGTGCCATCAGTGAGTCGACAGGGAGCTATCAGCCCCAGCATTTT
CDR3 protein: CAISESTGSYQPQHF

J gene: TRBJ2-2
D gene: -
V gene: TRBV7-3
clone size: -
CDR3 DNA: TGTGCCAGCAGCTTAACGGCTAGCAGGACCGGGGAGCTGTTTTTT
CDR3 protein: CASSLTASRTGELFF

J gene: TRBJ1-2
D gene: -
V gene: TRBV28
clone size: -
CDR3 DNA: TGTGCCACCAAGGGGGGCGCGGGTGGCTACACCTTC
CDR3 protein: CATKGGAGGYTF

J gene: TRBJ2-2
D gene: TRBD2
V gene: TRBV19
clone size: once
CDR3 DNA: TGTGCCAGTAGGCCTCCGGGACTAGCGGGAACCGGGGAGCTGTTTTTT
CDR3 protein: CASRPPGLAGTGELFF

J gene: TRBJ2-1
D gene: -
V gene: TRBV19
clone size: -
CDR3 DNA: TGTGCCAGTAGTTCTGGGTTTGAGCAGTTCTTC
CDR3 protein: CASSSGFEQFF

J gene: TRBJ2-2
D gene: -
V gene: TRBV7-3
clone size: -
CDR3 DNA: TGTGCCAGCAGCTTAAGGGCGGGACTCAACACCGGGGAGCTGTTTTTT
CDR3 protein: CASSLRAGLNTGELFF

J gene: TRBJ1-1
D gene: -
V gene: TRBV7-9
clone size: -
CDR3 DNA: TGTGCCAGCAGCCAAACTTTGACTGAAGCTTTCTTT
CDR3 protein: CASSQTLTEAFF

J gene: TRBJ2-3
D gene: -
V gene: TRBV4-2
clone size: -
CDR3 DNA: TGTGCCAGCAGCCAAGAAGGGGCGTCCACAGATACGCAGTATTTT
CDR3 protein: CASSQEGASTDTQYF

J gene: TRBJ1-4
D gene: TRBD1
V gene: TRBV7-8
clone size: -
CDR3 DNA: TGTGCCAGCAGCCGGGGACAGGGAGGTGAAAAACTGTTTTTT
CDR3 protein: CASSRGQGGEKLFF

J gene: TRBJ2-1
D gene: TRBD2
V gene: TRBV28
clone size: -
CDR3 DNA: TGTGCCAGCAGTCCCAGCGGGAGTCTCGATGAGCAGTTCTTC
CDR3 protein: CASSPSGSLDEQFF

J gene: TRBJ1-5
D gene: -
V gene: TRBV11-2
clone size: -
CDR3 DNA: TGTGCCAGCAGCCAGGGAGGTCAGCCCCAGCATTTT
CDR3 protein: CASSQGGQPQHF